Below, 20 T cell receptor beta chains from the same sample are listed, as sequenced in a study of cytomegalovirus exposure and HLA in healthy donors. Researchers ran the PCR with 60 Vbeta and 13 Jbeta primers. The table came from immunoSEQ multiplex PCR; TCRdb's copy has only in-frame clones and leaves some out. Of 49,000 or so clones listed, around 80% are singletons. The sequencing sample was made of PBMCs. Every receptor here comes from a boy under 18 in good health and CMV-seropositive.

V is TRBV29-1 and J is TRBJ2-7; D is perhaps TRBD1 (6 bases). CDR3 length: 14 amino acids. CDR1 is SQVTM and CDR2 is ANQGSEA in the germline V gene. V was clipped by 6 bases and J by 0 bases, with 15 bases between them. Here the CDR3 DNA reads TGCAGCGTAATTACAGGGTCTAGCTCCTACGAGCAGTACTTC. It is translated as CSVITGSSSYEQYF.

The chain employs TRBV7-9 and TRBJ2-5, with D unresolved. Trimming took 2 bases from V and 1 from J, leaving 5 bases between them. CDR1 and CDR2 (germline): SEHNR, FQNEAQ (reference sequence). The CDR3 consists of 13 residues. Here the CDR3 reads CASSLRSQETQYF. The DNA of the CDR3 is TGTGCCAGCAGCTTAAGGAGCCAAGAGACCCAGTACTTC.

The V call is TRBV2, the J call TRBJ2-5; D is ambiguous. In germline, CDR1 is SNHLY, CDR2 FYNNEI. This CDR3 spans 14 amino acids. Trimming removed 8 bases from V and 3 bases from J, with 16 bases in between. The chain's CDR3 is CASFGTVEEETQYF. The CDR3, as DNA: TGTGCCAGCTTCGGAACGGTTGAGGAAGAGACCCAGTACTTC.

This clone was counted only a few times. The J gene is TRBJ2-5, the V gene TRBV5-5; weak D call: TRBD2 (6 bases). CDR1 and CDR2 (germline): SGHKS, YYEKEE (reference sequence). The CDR3 sequence is 13 residues long. Trimming shortened V by 4 bases and J by 2 bases, and 9 bases separated the two germline ends. The CDR3 region has the DNA TGTGCCAGCAGCCACGGGGGACAAGAGACCCAGTACTTC. Residues: CASSHGGQETQYF.

This clone appeared once. The chain couples TRBV18 to TRBJ2-3, with D perhaps matching TRBD1 (5 bases). Germline CDR1 reads KGHSH; CDR2 reads LQKENI. CDR3 length: 15 amino acids. Trimming left V 3 bases short and J 0 bases short, with 10 bases between. The DNA for the CDR3 is TGTGCCAGCTCACCGTCATCAGGGAGCACAGATACGCAGTATTTT. This translates into CASSPSSGSTDTQYF. Full variable domain (remainder filled in from reference TRBV18 and TRBJ2-3): NAGVMQNPRHLVRRRGQEARLRCSPMKGHSHVYWYRQLPEEGLKFMVYLQKENIIDESGMPKERFSAEFPKEGPSILRIQQVVRGDSAAYFCASSPSSGSTDTQYFGPGTRLTVL.

The chain recombines TRBV2 with TRBJ2-5, with 7 bases lining up with TRBD1. This CDR3 spans 15 amino acids. With V trimmed by 4 bases and J by 3 bases, 8 bases remained unmatched. Germline lookup yields CDR1 SNHLY and CDR2 FYNNEI. The CDR3, as DNA: TGTGCCAGCAGTGGGAAGGGGGCCATCGAAGAGACCCAGTACTTC. Translated: CASSGKGAIEETQYF.

CDR3 sequence: CATSRGASGANTGELFF. CDR3 DNA sequence: TGTGCCACCAGCAGAGGGGCTAGCGGGGCAAACACCGGGGAGCTGTTTTTT. The chain joins TRBV15 to TRBJ2-2, with 9 bases identical to TRBD2. Trimming cost V 1 base and J 2 bases; bases outside gene matches: 5. CDR3 length: 17 residues. Per germline, CDR1 LNHNV and CDR2 YYDKDF (reference sequence).

CDR3 amino acids: CASSLAGVQETQYF. The CDR3 region has the DNA TGTGCCAGCAGCCTAGCGGGGGTTCAAGAGACCCAGTACTTC. The J gene is TRBJ2-5, the V gene TRBV14, with TRBD2 identical over 9 bases. The CDR3 has 14 amino acids. Germline V CDR1 and CDR2: SGHDN, FVKESK. Germline trimming cut 4 bases from V and 2 bases from J; bases unmatched to any gene: 2.

The chain combines TRBV4-1 with TRBJ1-1; D remains unclear. Looked up from germline, CDR1 is MGHRA and CDR2 is YSYEKL. Trimming took 1 base from V and 10 from J, leaving 7 bases between them. This CDR3 comprises 11 residues. The CDR3, as DNA: TGCGCCAGCAGCCAAGGGTCGGTAGCTTTCTTT. It specifies CASSQGSVAFF.

The rearrangement links TRBV15 to TRBJ2-1, with TRBD1 matching over 8 bases. V trimming: 0 bases; J trimming: 6 bases; junction bases outside the gene matches: 4. Germline values: CDR1 LNHNV, CDR2 YYDKDF (reference sequence). The CDR3 has 15 residues. The CDR3 protein is CATSRDGQGLNEQFF. The CDR3 bases are TGTGCCACCAGCAGAGATGGACAGGGCCTCAATGAGCAGTTCTTC.

V usage is TRBV27 and J usage is TRBJ2-1; D possibly corresponds to TRBD2 (5 bases). The ends were cut back, 6 bases at V and 0 bases at J, with 15 bases in the middle. The CDR3 has 16 amino acids. CDR1 MNHEY and CDR2 SMNVEV come from the germline V gene (reference sequence). CDR3 nucleotides: TGTGCCAGCAGAAGATATCGGGAAAGCTCCTACAATGAGCAGTTCTTC. Translated, it gives CASRRYRESSYNEQFF.

The chain employs TRBV5-8 and TRBJ2-5; D gene ambiguous. The CDR3 extends over 12 amino acids. CDR1 SGHTS and CDR2 YDEGEE come from the germline V gene. V was pared by 0 bases and J by 5 bases, with 5 bases between. The CDR3, as DNA: TGTGCCAGCAGCTTGGCGTTTGAGACCCAGTACTTC. Amino acids: CASSLAFETQYF.

V gene TRBV5-4 combines with J gene TRBJ2-1, with D possibly TRBD2 on 6 matching bases. V dropped 1 base and J dropped 9 bases, with 11 bases sitting between them. Germline assignment: CDR1 SGHNT and CDR2 YYREEE (reference sequence). This CDR3 comprises 13 residues. The CDR3 sequence is CASSLRGTSEQFF. The CDR3 DNA is TGTGCCAGCAGCTTGCGGGGGACGAGTGAGCAGTTCTTC.

V is TRBV7-9 and J is TRBJ1-3, with D unclear. Per germline, CDR1 SEHNR and CDR2 FQNEAQ (reference sequence). Trimming pared 8 bases from V and 2 bases from J, leaving 10 bases between. The CDR3 is made up of 13 amino acids. CDR3: CASVSGTGNTIYF. The CDR3 nucleotides are TGTGCCAGCGTGAGTGGTACTGGAAACACCATATATTTT.

The genes are TRBV6-5 and TRBJ1-1, with 7 bases lining up with TRBD1. J lost 3 bases, V lost 2 bases, and 3 bases had no gene match. The CDR3 consists of 14 residues. Germline-derived CDR1 and CDR2 are MNHEY and SVGAGI. CDR3 DNA sequence: TGTGCCAGCAGTTACAGGGGGCGATACACTGAAGCTTTCTTT. Protein sequence: CASSYRGRYTEAFF.

The rearrangement uses TRBV27 and TRBJ2-1; 7 bases agree with TRBD1. J lost 4 bases, V lost 2 bases, and 5 bases had no gene match. Germline V gene data show CDR1 as MNHEY and CDR2 as SMNVEV (reference sequence). The CDR3 sequence is 15 residues long. The CDR3 loop is CASSLGTAMYNEQFF. The CDR3, as DNA: TGTGCCAGCAGTTTAGGGACAGCTATGTACAATGAGCAGTTCTTC.

This clone was detected only once. V is TRBV25-1 and J is TRBJ2-5, with TRBD1 matching over 8 bases. The DNA end is a closer match to TRBJ2-7, so the J assignment may be wrong. The CDR3 length is 17 residues. Germline-derived CDR1 and CDR2 are MGHDK and SYGVNS. CDR3 protein: CASSQTVGQGENPEQYF. CDR3 DNA: TGTGCCAGCAGTCAAACGGTCGGACAGGGAGAAAATCCCGAGCAGTACTTC.

The V gene is TRBV11-3, the J gene TRBJ2-1, with TRBD2 as a possible D gene (7 bases). Germline V gene lookup returns CDR1 SGHNT and CDR2 YENEEA. Trimming removed 5 bases at V and 7 bases at J, with 15 bases between. The CDR3 consists of 14 residues. CDR3 region: CASSGGATQNEQFF. CDR3 DNA sequence: TGTGCCAGCAGCGGGGGGGCCACCCAGAATGAGCAGTTCTTC.

The V call is TRBV19, the J call TRBJ1-3; 7 bases map to TRBD1. Germline V gives CDR1 LNHDA, CDR2 SQIVND (reference sequence). After removal of 2 bases from V and 0 bases from J, the junction contained 4 bases not matched to a gene. This CDR3 contains 16 residues. The CDR3 region has the DNA TGTGCCAGTAGTATAACGGGACAGCACTCTGGAAACACCATATATTTT. Amino acids: CASSITGQHSGNTIYF.

About this clone itself: A read error may produce the germline difference seen at one junction end. V gene TRBV7-9 combines with J gene TRBJ2-5; 8 nucleotides agree with TRBD2. Germline V gene lookup returns CDR1 SEHNR and CDR2 FQNEAQ (reference sequence). This CDR3 is 14 amino acids long. CDR3 sequence (DNA): TGTTCCAGCAGCTCCTCGGGGGGGGGAGAGACCCAGTACTTC. Translating it yields CSSSSSGGGETQYF.